This TCR beta chain was sequenced for a study of vaccination and CD4 T cells after COVID-19. Study in general: Overlapping spike pools from SARS-CoV-2 and HCoV-NL63, HCoV-OC43 and HCoV-229E served as culture stimuli. Overall study results and limits: Going from roughly 21 to 40, median SARS-CoV-2-reactive clonotypes did not rise significantly.

Worth noting for this clonotype: The antigen is unknown.

CDR3 length equals 16 residues. The germline CDR1 and CDR2 sequences are LGHNA and YNFKEQ. The V and J ends lost 0 bases and 4 bases respectively, with 12 bases between them. Sequenced with the Oncomine TCR Beta short-read assay was DNA taken from cultured CD4+ T cells. TCRdb re-called the PCR reads through MiXCR, storing one row per CDR3 protein. Of roughly 13,000 distinct CDR3 sequences in the sample, 50% to 55% were seen once. The sample's treatment: roughly ten-day PBMC culture with coronavirus spike peptide pools or control peptides (ViraFEST assay). The sequenced sample was CD4+ T cells from blood, cultured in vitro. The receptor was isolated from a human donor who had recovered from COVID-19. This chain uses TRBV4-2 with TRBJ2-2; no firm D call. The CDR3, as DNA: TGTGCCAGCAGCCAAGAACCGCAGTCCATCACCGGGGAGCTGTTTTTT. Protein: CASSQEPQSITGELFF.